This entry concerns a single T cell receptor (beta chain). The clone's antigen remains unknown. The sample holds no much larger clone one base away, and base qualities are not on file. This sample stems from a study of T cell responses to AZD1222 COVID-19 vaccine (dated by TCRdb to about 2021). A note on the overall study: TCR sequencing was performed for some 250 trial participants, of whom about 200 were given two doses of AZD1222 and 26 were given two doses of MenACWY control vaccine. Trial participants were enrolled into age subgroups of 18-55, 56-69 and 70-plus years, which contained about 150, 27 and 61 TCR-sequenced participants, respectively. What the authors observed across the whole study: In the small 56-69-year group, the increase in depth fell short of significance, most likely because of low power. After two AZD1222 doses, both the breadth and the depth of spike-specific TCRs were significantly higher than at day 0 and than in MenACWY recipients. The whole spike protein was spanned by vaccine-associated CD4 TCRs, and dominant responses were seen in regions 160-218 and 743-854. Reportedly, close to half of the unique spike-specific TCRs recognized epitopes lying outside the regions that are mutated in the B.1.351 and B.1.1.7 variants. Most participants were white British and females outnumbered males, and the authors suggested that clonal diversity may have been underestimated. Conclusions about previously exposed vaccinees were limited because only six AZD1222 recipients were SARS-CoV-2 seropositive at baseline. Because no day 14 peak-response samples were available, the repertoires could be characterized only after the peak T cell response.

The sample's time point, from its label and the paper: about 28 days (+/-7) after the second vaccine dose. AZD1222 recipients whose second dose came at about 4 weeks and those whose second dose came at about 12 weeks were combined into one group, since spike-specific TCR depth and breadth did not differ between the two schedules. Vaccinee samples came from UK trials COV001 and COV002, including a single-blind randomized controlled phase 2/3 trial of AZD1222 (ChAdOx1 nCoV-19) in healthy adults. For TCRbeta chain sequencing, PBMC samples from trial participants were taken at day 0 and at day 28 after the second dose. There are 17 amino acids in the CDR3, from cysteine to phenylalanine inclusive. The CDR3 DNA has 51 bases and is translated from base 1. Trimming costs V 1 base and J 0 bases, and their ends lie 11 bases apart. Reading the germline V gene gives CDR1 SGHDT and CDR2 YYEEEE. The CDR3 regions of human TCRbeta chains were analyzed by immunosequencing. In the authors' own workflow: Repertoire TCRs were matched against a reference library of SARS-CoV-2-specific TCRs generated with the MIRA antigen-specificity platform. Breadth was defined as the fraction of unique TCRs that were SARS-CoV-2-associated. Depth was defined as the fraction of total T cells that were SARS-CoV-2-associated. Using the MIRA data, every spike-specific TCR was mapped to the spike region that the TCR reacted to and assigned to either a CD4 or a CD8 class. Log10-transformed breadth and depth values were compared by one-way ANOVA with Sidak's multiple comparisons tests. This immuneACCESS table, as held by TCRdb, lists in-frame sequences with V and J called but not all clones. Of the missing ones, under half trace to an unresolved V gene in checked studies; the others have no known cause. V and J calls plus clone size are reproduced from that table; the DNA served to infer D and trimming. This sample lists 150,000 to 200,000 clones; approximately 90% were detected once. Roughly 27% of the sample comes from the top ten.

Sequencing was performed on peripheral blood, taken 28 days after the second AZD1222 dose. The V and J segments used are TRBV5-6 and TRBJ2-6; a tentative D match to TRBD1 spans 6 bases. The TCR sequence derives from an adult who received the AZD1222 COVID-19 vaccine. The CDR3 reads CASSLPDSTSGANVLTF. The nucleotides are TGTGCCAGCAGCTTGCCGGACAGCACCTCTGGGGCCAACGTCCTGACTTTC.